This entry lists 8 T cell receptor beta chains sequenced from one sample in a study of identical twins. TCRdb re-called the 5' RACE reads through MiXCR, storing one row per CDR3 protein. Of 600,000 to 700,000 distinct CDR3 sequences in the sample, 21% are singletons; the top ten hold 4.3%. The data also belong to a second study, concerning T cells expressing NK-cell markers.

The source material was PBMCs. The receptor source for this set is a woman aged 18-30 years in good health.

This clonotype was observed many times. V gene TRBV7-9 combines with J gene TRBJ1-6; no definite D call. CDR1 and CDR2 (germline): SEHNR, FQNEAQ (reference sequence). Trimming cost V 2 bases and J 8 bases, with 10 bases left between them. The CDR3 length is 14 residues. The DNA for the CDR3 is TGTGCCAGCAGCTTAATCCAATACGATTCACCCCTCCACTTT. Its translation is CASSLIQYDSPLHF.

This clonotype was seen a handful of times. This chain uses TRBV29-1 with TRBJ1-6; D ambiguous. Germline CDR1 SQVTM, CDR2 ANQGSEA. This CDR3 comprises 10 residues. The V and J ends lost 6 bases and 8 bases respectively, with 5 bases between them. CDR3 DNA: TGCAGCGTCCCGCATTCACCCCTCCACTTT. Translated, it gives CSVPHSPLHF.

This clonotype has more than one count but fewer than ten. The chain recombines TRBV10-3 with TRBJ1-1; no reliable D call. The germline V and J ends were trimmed by 2 bases and 5 bases, with 3 bases remaining between them. The CDR3 consists of 11 residues. The germline V gene has CDR1 ENHRY and CDR2 SYGVKD. The DNA of the CDR3 is TGTGCCATCAGTGAGGCTACTGAAGCTTTCTTT. This codes for CAISEATEAFF.

The chain recombines TRBV5-1 with TRBJ2-1; D is uncertain. From germline, CDR1 is SGHRS and CDR2 YFSETQ. V was pared by 3 bases and J by 7 bases, with 11 bases between. CDR3 length: 13 residues. CDR3 coding DNA: TGCGCCAGCAGCTGGGGTGTAAGTAATGAGCAGTTCTTC. Amino acids: CASSWGVSNEQFF. The variable domain in full, with the rest retrieved from reference TRBV5-1 and TRBJ2-1, is KAGVTQTPRYLIKTRGQQVTLSCSPISGHRSVSWYQQTPGQGLQFLFEYFSETQRNKGNFPGRFSGRQFSNSRSEMNVSTLELGDSALYLCASSWGVSNEQFFGPGTRLTVL.

The chain carries TRBV7-9 and TRBJ2-7, with D possibly being TRBD1 or TRBD2 (5 bases each). The V end was cut by 1 base, the J end by 0 bases, with 16 bases between. Germline CDR1 and CDR2: SEHNR and FQNEAQ (reference sequence). This CDR3 comprises 17 residues. The CDR3 is CASSLVFLRDPSYEQYF. In nucleotides, the CDR3 is TGTGCCAGCAGCTTAGTCTTCCTTCGGGACCCCTCCTACGAGCAGTACTTC.

The rearrangement uses TRBV12-3 or TRBV12-4 and TRBJ1-1, with D unresolved. The germline V and J ends were trimmed by 3 bases and 2 bases, with 13 bases remaining between them. This CDR3 is built from 15 residues. The CDR3 reads CASSFTPVVNTEAFF. The CDR3, as DNA: TGTGCCAGCAGTTTTACCCCGGTGGTTAACACTGAAGCTTTCTTT.

In its sample, this clonotype was seen a few times. V and J are TRBV14 and TRBJ2-1; 9 bases match TRBD2. The V gene's germline CDR1 is SGHDN and CDR2 FVKESK. The CDR3 length is 15 residues. The trim removed 1 base at V and 9 bases at J, leaving 7 bases unmatched. CDR3 sequence: CASSQVASGTGEQFF. As DNA, the CDR3 is TGTGCCAGCAGCCAAGTGGCTAGCGGGACCGGTGAGCAGTTCTTC.

The chain couples TRBV18 to TRBJ2-7; 9 bases match TRBD1. Germline lookup yields CDR1 KGHSH and CDR2 LQKENI. Losses at the gene ends were 0 bases for V and 3 bases for J; bases not matched to a gene: 0. This CDR3 contains 14 residues. CDR3 region: CASSPPTGGYEQYF. The CDR3 nucleotides read TGTGCCAGCTCACCACCGACAGGGGGCTACGAGCAGTACTTC.